The present entry profiles one TCR beta chain with its context. The sample originates from a study of T cells expressing NK-cell markers. From the 5' RACE reads, TCRdb lists one entry per CDR3 protein and no DNA. This sample's table has approximately 420,000 distinct CDR3 sequences. The sample was blood T cells: a sorted CD56 or NKG2C T cell subset, CD4+ or CD8+ T cells, or bulk PBMC T cells (not recorded which). The source of this sequence is a woman aged 50 to 65 in good health.

The CDR3: CASRGQGSAEAFF. This sequence joins TRBV5-6 and TRBJ1-1; TCRdb gives TRBD1 as the D gene, but with no DNA this cannot be confirmed. The CDR3 has 13 residues. Germline V gives CDR1 SGHDT, CDR2 YYEEEE.